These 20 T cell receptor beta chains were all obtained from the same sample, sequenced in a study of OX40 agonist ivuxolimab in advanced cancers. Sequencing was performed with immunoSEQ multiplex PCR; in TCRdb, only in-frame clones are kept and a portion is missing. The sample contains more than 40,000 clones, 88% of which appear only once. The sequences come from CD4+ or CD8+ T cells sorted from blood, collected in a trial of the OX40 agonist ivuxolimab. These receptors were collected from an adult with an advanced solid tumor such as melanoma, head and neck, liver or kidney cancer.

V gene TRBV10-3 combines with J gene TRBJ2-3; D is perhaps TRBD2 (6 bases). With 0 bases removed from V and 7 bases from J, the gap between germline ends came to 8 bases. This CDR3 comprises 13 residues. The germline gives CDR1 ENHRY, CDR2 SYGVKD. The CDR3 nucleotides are TGTGCCATCAGTGAGTCGGGCGGGAATACGCAGTATTTT. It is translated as CAISESGGNTQYF.

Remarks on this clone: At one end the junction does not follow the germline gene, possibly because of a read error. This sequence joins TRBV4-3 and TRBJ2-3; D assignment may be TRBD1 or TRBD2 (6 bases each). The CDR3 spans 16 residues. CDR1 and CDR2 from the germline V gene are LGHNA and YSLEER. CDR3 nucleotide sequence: TGCGCCAGCAGACAAGGGGGGCAGGGGTCCACAGATACGCAGTATTTT. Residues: CASRQGGQGSTDTQYF.

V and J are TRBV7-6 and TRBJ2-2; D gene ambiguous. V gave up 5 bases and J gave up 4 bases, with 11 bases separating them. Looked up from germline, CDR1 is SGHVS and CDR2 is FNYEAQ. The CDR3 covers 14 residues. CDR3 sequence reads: CASSLNSGTGELFF. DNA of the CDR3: TGTGCCAGCAGCCTCAATTCGGGCACCGGGGAGCTGTTTTTT.

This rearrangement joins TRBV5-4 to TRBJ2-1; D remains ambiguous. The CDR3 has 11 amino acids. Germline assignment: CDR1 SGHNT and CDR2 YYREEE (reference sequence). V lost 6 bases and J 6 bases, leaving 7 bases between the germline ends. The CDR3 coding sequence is TGTGCCAGCACCTCGGCCAATGAGCAGTTCTTC. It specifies CASTSANEQFF.

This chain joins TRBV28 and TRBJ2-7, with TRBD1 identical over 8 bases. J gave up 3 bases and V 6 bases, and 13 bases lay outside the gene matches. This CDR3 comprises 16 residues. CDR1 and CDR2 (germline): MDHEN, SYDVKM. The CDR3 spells CASRPPPRTGYYEQYF. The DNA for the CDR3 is TGTGCCAGCAGACCACCTCCCCGGACAGGGTACTACGAGCAGTACTTC.

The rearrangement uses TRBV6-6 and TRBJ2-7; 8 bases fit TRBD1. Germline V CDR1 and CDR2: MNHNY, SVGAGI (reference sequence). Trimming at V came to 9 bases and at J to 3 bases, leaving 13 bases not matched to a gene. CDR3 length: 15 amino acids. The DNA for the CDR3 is TGTGCCAGTACAGGGGGTAAAGCCTCTGACTACGAGCAGTACTTC. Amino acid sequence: CASTGGKASDYEQYF.

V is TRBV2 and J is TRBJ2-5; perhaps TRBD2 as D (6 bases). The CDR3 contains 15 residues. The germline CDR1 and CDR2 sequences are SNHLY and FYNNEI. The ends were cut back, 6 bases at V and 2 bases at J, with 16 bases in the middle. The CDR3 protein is CASRPGSGDQETQYF. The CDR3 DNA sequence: TGTGCCAGCAGGCCGGGTTCGGGGGATCAAGAGACCCAGTACTTC.

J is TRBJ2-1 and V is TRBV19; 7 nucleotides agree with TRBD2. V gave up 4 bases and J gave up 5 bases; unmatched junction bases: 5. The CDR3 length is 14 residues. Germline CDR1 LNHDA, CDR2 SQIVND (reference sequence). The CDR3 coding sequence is TGTGCCAGTAGTAACCCGGGACTACACAATGAGCAGTTCTTC. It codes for CASSNPGLHNEQFF.

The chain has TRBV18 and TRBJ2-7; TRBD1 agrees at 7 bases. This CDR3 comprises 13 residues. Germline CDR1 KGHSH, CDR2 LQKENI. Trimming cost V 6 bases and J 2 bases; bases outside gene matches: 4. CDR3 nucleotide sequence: TGTGCCAGCTCTACGGACAGGACCTACGAGCAGTACTTC. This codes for CASSTDRTYEQYF.

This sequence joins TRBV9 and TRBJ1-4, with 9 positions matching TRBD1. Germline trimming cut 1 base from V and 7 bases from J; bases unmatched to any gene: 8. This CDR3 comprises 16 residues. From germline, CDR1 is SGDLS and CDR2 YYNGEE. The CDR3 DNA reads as TGTGCCAGCAGCGTATCGGGGACAGGGCTCAGTGAAAAACTGTTTTTT. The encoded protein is CASSVSGTGLSEKLFF. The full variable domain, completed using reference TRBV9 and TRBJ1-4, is DSGVTQTPKHLITATGQRVTLRCSPRSGDLSVYWYQQSLDQGLQFLIQYYNGEERAKGNILERFSAQQFPDLHSELNLSSLELGDSALYFCASSVSGTGLSEKLFFGSGTQLSVL.

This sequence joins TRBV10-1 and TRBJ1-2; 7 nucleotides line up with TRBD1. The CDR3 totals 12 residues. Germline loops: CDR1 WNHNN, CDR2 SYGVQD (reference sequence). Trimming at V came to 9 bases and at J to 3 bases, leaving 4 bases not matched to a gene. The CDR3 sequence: CASGTADYGYTF. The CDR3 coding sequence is TGCGCCAGTGGGACAGCTGACTATGGCTACACCTTC.

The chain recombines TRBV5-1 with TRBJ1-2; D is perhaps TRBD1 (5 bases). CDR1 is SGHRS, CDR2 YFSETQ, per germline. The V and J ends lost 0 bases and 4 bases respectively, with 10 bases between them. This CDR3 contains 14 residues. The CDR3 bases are TGCGCCAGCAGCTTGGGACAGCCACTCTATGGCTACACCTTC. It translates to CASSLGQPLYGYTF.

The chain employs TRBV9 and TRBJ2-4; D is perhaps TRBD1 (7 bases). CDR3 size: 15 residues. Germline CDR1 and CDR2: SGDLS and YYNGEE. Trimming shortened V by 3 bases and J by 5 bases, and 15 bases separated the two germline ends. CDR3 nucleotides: TGTGCCAGCAGCGCGCCCCAGGGGGGCCAAAACATTCAGTACTTC. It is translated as CASSAPQGGQNIQYF.

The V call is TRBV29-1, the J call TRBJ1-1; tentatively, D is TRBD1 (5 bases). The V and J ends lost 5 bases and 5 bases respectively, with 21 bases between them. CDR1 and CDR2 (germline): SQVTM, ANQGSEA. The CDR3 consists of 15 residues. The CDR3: CSVRVSNQRGTEAFF. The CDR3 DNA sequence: TGCAGCGTTCGGGTCTCCAACCAAAGGGGAACTGAAGCTTTCTTT. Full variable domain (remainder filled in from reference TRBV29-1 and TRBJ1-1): SAVISQKPSRDICQRGTSLTIQCQVDSQVTMMFWYRQQPGQSLTLIATANQGSEATYESGFVIDKFPISRPNLTFSTLTVSNMSPEDSSIYLCSVRVSNQRGTEAFFGQGTRLTVV.

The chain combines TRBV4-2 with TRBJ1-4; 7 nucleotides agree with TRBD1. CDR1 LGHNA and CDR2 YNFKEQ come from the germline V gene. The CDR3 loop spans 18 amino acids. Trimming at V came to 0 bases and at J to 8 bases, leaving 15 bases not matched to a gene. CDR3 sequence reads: CASSQDSLEQGFAEKLFF. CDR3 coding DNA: TGTGCCAGCAGCCAAGATTCGCTGGAACAGGGGTTCGCGGAAAAACTGTTTTTT.

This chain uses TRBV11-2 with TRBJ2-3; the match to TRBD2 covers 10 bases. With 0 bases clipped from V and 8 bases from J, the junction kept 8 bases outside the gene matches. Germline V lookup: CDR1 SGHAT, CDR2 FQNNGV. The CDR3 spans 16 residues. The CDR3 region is CASSLDKASGGGTQYF. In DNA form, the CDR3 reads TGTGCCAGCAGCTTAGATAAGGCGAGCGGGGGGGGTACGCAGTATTTT.

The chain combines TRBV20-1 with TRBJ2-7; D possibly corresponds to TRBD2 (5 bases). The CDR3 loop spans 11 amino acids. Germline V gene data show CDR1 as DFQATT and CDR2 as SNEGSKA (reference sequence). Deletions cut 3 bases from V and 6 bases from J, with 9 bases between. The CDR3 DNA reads TGCAGTGCTAGGGGAACTAGCGAGCAGTACTTC. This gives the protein CSARGTSEQYF.

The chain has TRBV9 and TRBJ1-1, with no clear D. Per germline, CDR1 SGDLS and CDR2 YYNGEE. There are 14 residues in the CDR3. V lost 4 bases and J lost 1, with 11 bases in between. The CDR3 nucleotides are TGTGCCAGCAGCACAGAAAGACAGAACACTGAAGCTTTCTTT. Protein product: CASSTERQNTEAFF.

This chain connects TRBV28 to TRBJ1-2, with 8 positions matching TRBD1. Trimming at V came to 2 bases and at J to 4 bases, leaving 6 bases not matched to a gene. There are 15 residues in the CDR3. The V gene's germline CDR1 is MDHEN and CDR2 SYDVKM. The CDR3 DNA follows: TGTGCCAGCAGTTTACTGGGACAGGCCCGCTATGGCTACACCTTC. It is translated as CASSLLGQARYGYTF.

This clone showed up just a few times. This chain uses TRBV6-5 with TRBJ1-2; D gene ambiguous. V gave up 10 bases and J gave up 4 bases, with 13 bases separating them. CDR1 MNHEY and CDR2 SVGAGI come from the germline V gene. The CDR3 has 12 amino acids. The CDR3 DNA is TGTGCCACGGAATCCCGGGTCTATGGCTACACCTTC. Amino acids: CATESRVYGYTF.